Following are 8 T cell receptor beta chains from one sample sequenced in a study of T cell responses to AZD1222 COVID-19 vaccine. Clones were read by immunoSEQ multiplex PCR, and TCRdb kept only the in-frame ones, dropping some. The sample holds 80,000 to 90,000 clones, 91% seen once. Sequencing used peripheral blood, obtained on day 0 of MenACWY control vaccination. These receptors were collected from an adult in good health.

This clone is a singleton in its sample. The genes are TRBV6-4 and TRBJ2-7; 10 positions agree with TRBD1. Germline-derived CDR1 and CDR2 are MRHNA and SNTAGT. The ends lost 4 bases at V and 5 bases at J; junction bases unmatched: 14. This CDR3 has 17 amino acids. In DNA, the CDR3 is TGTGCCAGCAGTGCAGCCGCCGGACAGGGGGGGTCCGACGAGCAGTACTTC. Translating it yields CASSAAAGQGGSDEQYF.

This clone was picked up one time. This chain uses TRBV28 with TRBJ1-6; D unresolved. The CDR3 is 15 residues long. V was pared by 4 bases and J by 0 bases, with 7 bases between. CDR1 and CDR2 from the germline V gene are MDHEN and SYDVKM. Here the CDR3 DNA reads TGTGCCAGCAGTTCTGAGTACTCCTATAATTCACCCCTCCACTTT. Residues: CASSSEYSYNSPLHF.

The chain combines TRBV6-1 with TRBJ2-5; D gene uncertain. This CDR3 is built from 16 residues. Deletions cut 2 bases from V and 5 bases from J, with 18 bases between. Per the germline V gene, CDR1 is MNHNS and CDR2 is SASEGT. The CDR3 loop is CASSEQALKGVETQYF. Here the CDR3 DNA reads TGTGCCAGCAGTGAACAAGCTCTAAAGGGTGTGGAGACCCAGTACTTC.

This sequence joins TRBV27 and TRBJ1-2; no definite D call. Germline lookup yields CDR1 MNHEY and CDR2 SMNVEV (reference sequence). CDR3 length: 14 residues. V was pared by 5 bases and J by 7 bases, with 17 bases between. The CDR3 here is CASSMGMLGGGYTF. In nucleotides, the CDR3 is TGTGCCAGCAGTATGGGCATGTTGGGCGGTGGCTACACCTTC.

The chain links TRBV29-1 to TRBJ2-7; D not certain. Germline lookup yields CDR1 SQVTM and CDR2 ANQGSEA. V was trimmed by 2 bases and J by 1 base, leaving 6 bases between them. The CDR3 is 12 amino acids. The CDR3 bases are TGCAGCGTTGAACTCCAGTCCTACGAGCAGTACTTC. Encoded protein: CSVELQSYEQYF.

The rearrangement uses TRBV28 and TRBJ2-5, with TRBD2 matching 11 bases. Germline V gene sequence: CDR1 MDHEN, CDR2 SYDVKM. This CDR3 is built from 15 residues. The V gene end was trimmed by 5 bases and the J gene end by 5 bases; junction bases not matched to a gene: 7. CDR3 sequence: CASSPDLAGGETQYF. DNA of the CDR3: TGTGCCAGCAGTCCGGACTTAGCGGGGGGGGAGACCCAGTACTTC. The full variable domain, with the rest looked up from reference TRBV28 and TRBJ2-5, is DVKVTQSSRYLVKRTGEKVFLECVQDMDHENMFWYRQDPGLGLRLIYFSYDVKMKEKGDIPEGYSVSREKKERFSLILESASTNQTSMYLCASSPDLAGGETQYFGPGTRLLVL.

V usage is TRBV6-5 and J usage is TRBJ2-1, with TRBD2 matching over 15 bases. CDR3 length equals 15 residues. Trimming cost V 7 bases and J 10 bases; bases outside gene matches: 8. Germline V gene lookup returns CDR1 MNHEY and CDR2 SVGAGI. This CDR3 is CASIPPGLAGGEQFF. The DNA for the CDR3 is TGTGCCAGCATTCCACCCGGACTAGCGGGGGGGGAGCAGTTCTTC.

The chain uses TRBV11-3 and TRBJ2-3; 7 nucleotides line up with TRBD2. The junction had 9 bases not matched to a gene; V was cut back by 3 bases and J by 3 bases. This CDR3 is 16 amino acids long. Germline lookup yields CDR1 SGHNT and CDR2 YENEEA. The CDR3 nucleotides are TGTGCCAGCAGCTTGGGGCTGAAGCGGGATACAGATACGCAGTATTTT. Translated: CASSLGLKRDTDTQYF.